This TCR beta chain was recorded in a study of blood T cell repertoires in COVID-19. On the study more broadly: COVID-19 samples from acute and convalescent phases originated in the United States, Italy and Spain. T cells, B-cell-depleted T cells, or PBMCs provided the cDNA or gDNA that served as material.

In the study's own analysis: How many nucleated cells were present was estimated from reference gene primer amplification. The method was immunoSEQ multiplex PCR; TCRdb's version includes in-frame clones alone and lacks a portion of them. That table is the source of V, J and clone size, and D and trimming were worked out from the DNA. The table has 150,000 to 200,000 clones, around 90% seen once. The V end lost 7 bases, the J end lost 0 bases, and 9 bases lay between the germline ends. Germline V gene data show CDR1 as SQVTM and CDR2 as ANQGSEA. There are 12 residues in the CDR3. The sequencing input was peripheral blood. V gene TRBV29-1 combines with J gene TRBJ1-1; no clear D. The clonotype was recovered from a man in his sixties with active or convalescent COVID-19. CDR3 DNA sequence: TGCAGCGCCGGGGAGATGAACACTGAAGCTTTCTTT. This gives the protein CSAGEMNTEAFF.